This is a list of T cell receptor beta chains from one sample in a study of cytomegalovirus exposure and HLA in healthy donors. Sequencing used immunoSEQ multiplex PCR; TCRdb keeps in-frame clones, though not all of them. The sample holds 130,000 to 150,000 clones, roughly 74% seen once. Sample: PBMCs. Receptors were obtained from a woman aged 18-30 years in good health and CMV-seropositive. The conserved cysteine and the conserved F or W are not part of the CDR3 here. Fields, in order: J gene, V gene, CDR3 protein.

TRBJ1-6 TRBV7-2 ASSLERQGRSPLH
TRBJ1-2 TRBV4-1 ASSQEDPTVFNYGYT
TRBJ2-1 TRBV13 ASSFAGWGGRGEQF
TRBJ2-3 TRBV28 ASSSSGGIRLDTQY
TRBJ1-1 TRBV7-2 ASKGAGLVAF
TRBJ1-2 TRBV9 ASSPPLGGYT
TRBJ1-2 TRBV6-1 ASSESVTGPYGYT
TRBJ2-1 TRBV5-1 ASRGLLAGGQQKF
TRBJ1-1 TRBV6-5 ASSPPGRGTEAF
TRBJ2-7 TRBV10-2 ASMARSSYEQY
TRBJ2-5 TRBV11-2 ASSLLILAGGWETQY
TRBJ2-7 TRBV30 AWSTFRGGEQY
TRBJ1-5 TRBV5-8 ASSQGSNQPQH
TRBJ2-2 TRBV2 ASSDTGLYQDTGELF
TRBJ1-4 TRBV14 ASSPKRTGKTNEKLF
TRBJ2-3 TRBV4-1 ASSTRQGGTDTQY
TRBJ1-2 TRBV10-3 AISEFRTYGYT
TRBJ2-7 TRBV2 ASSERTGVFYEQY
TRBJ2-3 TRBV9 ASGSPPADTQY
TRBJ1-2 TRBV11-2 ASSLVGRARYGYT
TRBJ1-5 TRBV21-1 ASSKRTGTGNQPQH
TRBJ1-1 TRBV5-1 ASSLVLNTEAF
TRBJ1-3 TRBV5-1 ASSLGHSSSGNTIY
TRBJ2-7 TRBV2 ASSGSQGLGEQY
TRBJ2-7 TRBV5-1 ASSSWGGRDSEQY
TRBJ2-7 TRBV30 AWTMTGYEQY
TRBJ1-4 TRBV5-1 ASSLEGTGNEKLF
TRBJ2-1 TRBV18 ASSPPGQGWNEQF
TRBJ2-5 TRBV4-1 ASSQEEAGYTQETQY
TRBJ1-4 TRBV4-1 ASSPFDVGVATNEKLF
TRBJ1-3 TRBV7-9 ASSRQGQGSGNTIY
TRBJ1-2 TRBV7-2 ASSLRTVEGYGYT
TRBJ2-7 TRBV19 ASSIGTGGREQY
TRBJ1-5 TRBV29-1 SVGGTDNQPQH
TRBJ1-1 TRBV15 ATSRDYEGGTEAF
TRBJ2-1 TRBV6-6 ASSLLAWSSYNEQF
TRBJ1-4 TRBV6-5 ASSFLTGSTNEKLF
TRBJ2-7 TRBV4-2 ASSQDLRGGEQY
TRBJ1-5 TRBV4-1 ASSPRDREGLNQPQH
TRBJ1-2 TRBV5-8 ASSWEQGLGYT
TRBJ2-1 TRBV18 ASSPPRRGPKPNEQF
TRBJ1-2 TRBV4-3 ASSQDTARATGQGATYGYT
TRBJ1-3 TRBV2 ASSEWKGAIIY
TRBJ1-5 TRBV30 AWNRGDQPQH